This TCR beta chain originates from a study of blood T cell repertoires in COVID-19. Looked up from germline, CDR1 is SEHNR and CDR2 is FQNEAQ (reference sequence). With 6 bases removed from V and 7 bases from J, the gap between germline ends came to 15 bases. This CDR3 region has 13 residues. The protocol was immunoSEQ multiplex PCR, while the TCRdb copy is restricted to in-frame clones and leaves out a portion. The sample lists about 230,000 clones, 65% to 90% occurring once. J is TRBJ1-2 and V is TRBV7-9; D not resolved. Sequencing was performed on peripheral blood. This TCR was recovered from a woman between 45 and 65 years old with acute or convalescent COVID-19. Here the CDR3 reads CASRREGAAGYTF. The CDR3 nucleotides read TGTGCCAGCAGGAGAGAGGGAGCGGCTGGCTACACCTTC.